This TCR beta chain derives from a study of cytomegalovirus exposure and HLA in healthy donors. Study observations and caveats: Judged likely to be a sequencing artifact was a cluster of highly shared sequence variants.

A note on this clone: Its target is not known.

Use of 60 Vbeta and 13 Jbeta primers characterized the PCR. In the original analysis: In a later analysis, 10 million to 11 million of 75 million to 85 million unique beta chains occurred in at least two donors. The table came from immunoSEQ multiplex PCR; TCRdb's copy has only in-frame clones and leaves some out. V, J and clone size were drawn from that table, and D and trimming were deduced from the DNA. The table records 200,000 or so clones, less than 80% of them present only once. The length of the CDR3 is 11 residues. Trimming left V 7 bases short and J 7 bases short, with 10 bases between. Germline CDR1 is MDHEN and CDR2 is SYDVKM.

The sequence was obtained from a girl aged 2 to 10 in good health and CMV-seronegative. The chain is built from TRBV28 and TRBJ1-2; unclear D gene. The sequenced sample consisted of PBMCs. The chain's CDR3 is CASKYRGGYTF. The CDR3 coding sequence is TGTGCCAGCAAGTACCGGGGTGGCTACACCTTC.